This TCR beta chain is drawn from a study of shared clonotypes between healthy human individuals. The CDR3 is 14 residues long. The V and J ends lost 5 bases and 4 bases, in that order; junction bases with no gene match: 7. Germline values: CDR1 SGHTA, CDR2 FQGNSA. Details on this clone: Its antigen remains unidentified.

General study findings and limits: Four donors shared 4.5% to 6.5% of their naive CD4 clonotypes. Having only a few donors restricted how much genetic and exposure-history diversity was captured.

Assay: immunoSEQ multiplex PCR; the TCRdb copy retains only in-frame clones and omits some. The sample holds 2 million to 3 million clones, roughly 93% seen once. Among the donors, all were Caucasian adults who lived in Nashville, Tennessee. The TCR sequence derives from a man between 18 and 35 years old in good health. Some clones in this sample may be carry-over from other donors' samples. Source material: naive CD4+ T cells from PBMCs. Subset specified: CD45RA+ positively selected. The chain recombines TRBV7-2 with TRBJ1-1; 7 positions agree with TRBD1. The CDR3 coding sequence is TGTGCCAGCAGCCCCGACAGGGAGGTCACTGAAGCTTTCTTT. Translation gives CASSPDREVTEAFF.